The entry below describes one T cell receptor beta chain. This may be a read error: a much more frequent sequence differs by one nucleotide. Source material was 2 million unsorted PBMCs, stored at -80 °C in RNAlater. This CDR3 has 12 amino acids. Germline CDR1 and CDR2: DFQATT and SNEGSKA (reference sequence). This sample is drawn from a study of neurological immune-mediated disorders. In TCRdb, the 5' RACE reads were re-called with MiXCR into one record per CDR3 protein. In the table there are tens of thousands of distinct CDR3 sequences, roughly 13% of which are singletons. J is TRBJ2-7 and V is TRBV20-1; TRBD2 agrees at 7 bases. The receptor's source is a female donor in good health. Sequencing used PBMCs. CDR3 protein: CGHQAGSYEQYF. Written as DNA, the CDR3 is TGCGGGCACCAAGCGGGGTCCTACGAGCAGTACTTC.